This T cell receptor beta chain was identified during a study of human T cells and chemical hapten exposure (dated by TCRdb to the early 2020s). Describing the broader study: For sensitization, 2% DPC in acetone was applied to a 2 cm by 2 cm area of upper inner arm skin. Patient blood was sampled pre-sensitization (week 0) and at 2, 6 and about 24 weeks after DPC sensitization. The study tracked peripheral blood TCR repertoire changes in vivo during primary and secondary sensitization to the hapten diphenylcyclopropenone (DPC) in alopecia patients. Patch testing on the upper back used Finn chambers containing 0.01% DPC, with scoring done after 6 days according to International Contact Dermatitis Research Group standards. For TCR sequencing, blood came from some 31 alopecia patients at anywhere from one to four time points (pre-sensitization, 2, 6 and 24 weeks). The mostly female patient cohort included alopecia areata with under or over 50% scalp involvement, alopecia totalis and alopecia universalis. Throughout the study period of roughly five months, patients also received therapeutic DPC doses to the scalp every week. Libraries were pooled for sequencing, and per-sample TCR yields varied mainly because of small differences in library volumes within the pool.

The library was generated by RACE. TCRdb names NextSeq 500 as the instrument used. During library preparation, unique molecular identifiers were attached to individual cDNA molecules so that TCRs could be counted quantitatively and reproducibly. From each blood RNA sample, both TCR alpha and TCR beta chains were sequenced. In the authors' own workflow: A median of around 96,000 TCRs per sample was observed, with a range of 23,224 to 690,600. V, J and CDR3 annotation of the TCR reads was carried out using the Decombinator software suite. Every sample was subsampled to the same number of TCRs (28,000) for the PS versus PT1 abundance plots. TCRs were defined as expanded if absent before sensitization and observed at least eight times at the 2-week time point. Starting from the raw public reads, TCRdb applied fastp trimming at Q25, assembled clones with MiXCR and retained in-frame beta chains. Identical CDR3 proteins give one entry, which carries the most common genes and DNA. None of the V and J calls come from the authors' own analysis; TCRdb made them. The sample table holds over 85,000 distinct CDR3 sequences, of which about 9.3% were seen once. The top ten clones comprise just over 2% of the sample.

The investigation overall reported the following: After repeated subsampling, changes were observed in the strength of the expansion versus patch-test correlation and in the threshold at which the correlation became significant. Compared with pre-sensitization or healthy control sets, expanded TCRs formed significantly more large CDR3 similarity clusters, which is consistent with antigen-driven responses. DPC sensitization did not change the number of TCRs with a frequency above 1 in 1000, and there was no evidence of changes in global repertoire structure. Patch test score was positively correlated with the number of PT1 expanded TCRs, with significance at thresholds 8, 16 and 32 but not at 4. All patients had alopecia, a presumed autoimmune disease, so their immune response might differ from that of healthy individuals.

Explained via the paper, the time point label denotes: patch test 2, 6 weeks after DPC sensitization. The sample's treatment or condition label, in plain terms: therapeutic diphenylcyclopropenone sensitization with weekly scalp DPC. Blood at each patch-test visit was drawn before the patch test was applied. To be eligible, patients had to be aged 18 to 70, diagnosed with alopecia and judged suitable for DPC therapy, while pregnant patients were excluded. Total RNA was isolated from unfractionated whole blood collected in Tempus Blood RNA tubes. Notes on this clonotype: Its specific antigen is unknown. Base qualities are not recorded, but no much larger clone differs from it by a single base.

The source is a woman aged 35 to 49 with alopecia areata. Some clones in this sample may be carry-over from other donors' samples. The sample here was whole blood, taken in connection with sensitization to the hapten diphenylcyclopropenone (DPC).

Here is the DNA: TGTGCCAGCAGCTTAGTGGACAGCGGGGCAGATACGCAGTATTTT. Its coded protein is CASSLVDSGADTQYF. The rearrangement combines TRBV13 with TRBJ2-3; a tentative D match to TRBD2 spans 7 bases. The CDR3 runs 15 amino acids, cysteine and phenylalanine included. Only the CDR3 DNA stays, 45 bases, in frame from base 1. The germline V gene (reference sequence) gives CDR1 as PRHDT and CDR2 as FYEKMQ. The V and J ends are trimmed by 1 base and 4 bases, leaving 12 bases between them.